This T cell receptor (beta chain) was recorded in a study of T-cell memory formation after mild COVID-19. Study-wide findings and caveats: Day 37-peaking second-wave clones had unconfirmed SARS-CoV-2 specificity. Among CD4+ contracting clones, most were CM and EM, and CD8+ ones EMRA.

About this clonotype: Its antigen is currently unknown.

The germline gives CDR1 WSHSY, CDR2 SAAADI. The V gene lost 9 bases and the J gene lost 8 bases, with 17 bases spanning the gap. This CDR3 spans 13 amino acids. TCRdb re-called the 5' RACE reads through MiXCR, storing one row per CDR3 protein. This sample has 310,000 or so distinct CDR3 sequences; more than 15% occur once, and the top ten carry around a fifth. This clonotype was sampled from a man younger than 35 who had mild COVID-19 (a few samples of this study predate the infection). Cell type and time point are not known. This chain links TRBV10-2 with TRBJ2-1; TRBD1 might be the D (6 bases). The sequenced sample was PBMCs or a T cell subset sorted from them (not recorded which). CDR3 coding DNA: TGCGCCAGTCTGCGGGTTGGGGGCGATGAGCAGTTCTTC. Translation gives CASLRVGGDEQFF.